This TCR beta chain comes out of a study of tumor-infiltrating lymphocytes in primary liver carcinoma. Findings and caveats of the study: Owing to bulk unsorted samples, no comparison was made between CD4+ and CD8+ repertoires.

This clonotype was counted at least ten times. Its specificity is unknown. In addition to blood RNA drawn from unsorted whole blood, germline DNA was extracted. Before the surgical procedure, around 4 milliliters of peripheral blood were collected. There are 16 residues in the CDR3. The V and J ends lost 2 bases and 2 bases, in that order; junction bases with no gene match: 6. Germline-derived CDR1 and CDR2 are MNHEY and SVGEGT. The input was approximately 500 ng total RNA; TCR beta cDNA was made from it with a constant-region primer. Three nested multiplex PCR rounds, a slightly modified ARM-PCR, produced the libraries for TCR beta. It was with TRBV1-TRBV30 forward primers and a C-beta reverse primer that the first two PCR rounds were run, at about 9 cycles each. TCRdb redid the calling of the multiplex PCR reads with MiXCR, one entry per CDR3 protein. The table lists approximately 330,000 distinct CDR3 sequences, less than 75% of them singletons.

Sequenced sample: peripheral blood. This clonotype originated in a middle-aged man with primary liver carcinoma and hepatitis B virus infection. The V gene is TRBV6-2 or TRBV6-3, the J gene TRBJ2-7, with TRBD2 identical over 10 bases. CDR3 DNA sequence: TGTGCCAGCAGTTACCCGCTAGCGGGAGACCCCTACGAGCAGTACTTC. Its translation is CASSYPLAGDPYEQYF.